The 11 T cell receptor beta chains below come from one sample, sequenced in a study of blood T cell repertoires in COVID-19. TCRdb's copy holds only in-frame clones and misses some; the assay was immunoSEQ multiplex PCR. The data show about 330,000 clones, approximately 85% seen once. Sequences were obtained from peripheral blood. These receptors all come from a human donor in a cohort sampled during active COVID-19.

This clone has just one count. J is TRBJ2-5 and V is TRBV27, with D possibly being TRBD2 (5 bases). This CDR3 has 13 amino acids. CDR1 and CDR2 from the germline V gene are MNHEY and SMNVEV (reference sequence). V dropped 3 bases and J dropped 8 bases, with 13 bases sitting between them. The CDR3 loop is CASSFGRDITQYF. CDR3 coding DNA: TGTGCCAGCAGTTTCGGACGGGATATCACCCAGTACTTC.

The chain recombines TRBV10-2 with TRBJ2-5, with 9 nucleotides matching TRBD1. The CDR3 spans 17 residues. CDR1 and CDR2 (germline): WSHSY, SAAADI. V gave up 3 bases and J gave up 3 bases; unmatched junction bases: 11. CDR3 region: CASSDPGTGKWKETQYF. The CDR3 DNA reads TGCGCCAGCAGTGACCCCGGGACAGGGAAATGGAAAGAGACCCAGTACTTC.

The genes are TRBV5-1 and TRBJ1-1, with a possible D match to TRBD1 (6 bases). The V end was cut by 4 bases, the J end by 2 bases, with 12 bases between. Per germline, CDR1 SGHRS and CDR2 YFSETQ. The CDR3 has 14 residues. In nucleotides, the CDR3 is TGCGCCAGCAGCCCTGGGACACTAAACACTGAAGCTTTCTTT. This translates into CASSPGTLNTEAFF.

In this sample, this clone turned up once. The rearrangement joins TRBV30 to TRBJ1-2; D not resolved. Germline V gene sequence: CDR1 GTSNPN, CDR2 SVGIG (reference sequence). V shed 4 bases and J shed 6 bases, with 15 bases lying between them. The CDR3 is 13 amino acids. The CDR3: CAWIEQSINGYTF. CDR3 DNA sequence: TGTGCCTGGATAGAGCAAAGTATAAATGGCTACACCTTC.

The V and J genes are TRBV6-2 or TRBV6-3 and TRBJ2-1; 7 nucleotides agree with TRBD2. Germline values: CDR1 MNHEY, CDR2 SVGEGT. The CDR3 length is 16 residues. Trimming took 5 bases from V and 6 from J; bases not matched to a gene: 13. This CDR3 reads CASSHLLARGTNEQFF. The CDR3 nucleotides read TGTGCCAGCAGTCACCTACTAGCGAGGGGAACCAATGAGCAGTTCTTC.

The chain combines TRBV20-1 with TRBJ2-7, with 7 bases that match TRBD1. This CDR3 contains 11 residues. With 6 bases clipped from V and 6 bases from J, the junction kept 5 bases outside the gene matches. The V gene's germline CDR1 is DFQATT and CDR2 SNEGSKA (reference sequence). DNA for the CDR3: TGCAGTGCCGCAGGGGGTGGCGAGCAGTACTTC. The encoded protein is CSAAGGGEQYF.

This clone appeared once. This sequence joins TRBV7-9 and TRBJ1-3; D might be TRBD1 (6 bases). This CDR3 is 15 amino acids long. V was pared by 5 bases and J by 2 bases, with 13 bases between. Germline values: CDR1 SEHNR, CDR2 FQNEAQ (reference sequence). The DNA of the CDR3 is TGTGCCAGCAGCCCGACCGACAGGACTGGAAACACCATATATTTT. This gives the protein CASSPTDRTGNTIYF.

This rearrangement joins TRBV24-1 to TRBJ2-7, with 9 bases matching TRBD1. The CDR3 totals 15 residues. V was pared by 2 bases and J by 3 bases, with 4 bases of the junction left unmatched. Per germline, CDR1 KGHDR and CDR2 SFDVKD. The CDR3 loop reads CATSDSRQGDYEQYF. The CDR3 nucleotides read TGTGCCACCAGTGATTCCCGACAGGGGGACTACGAGCAGTACTTC.

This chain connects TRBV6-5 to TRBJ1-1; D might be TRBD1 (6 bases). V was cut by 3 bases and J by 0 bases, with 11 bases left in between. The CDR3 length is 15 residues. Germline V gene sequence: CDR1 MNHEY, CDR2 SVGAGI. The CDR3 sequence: CASSYNRAMNTEAFF. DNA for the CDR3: TGTGCCAGCAGTTATAACAGGGCGATGAACACTGAAGCTTTCTTT.

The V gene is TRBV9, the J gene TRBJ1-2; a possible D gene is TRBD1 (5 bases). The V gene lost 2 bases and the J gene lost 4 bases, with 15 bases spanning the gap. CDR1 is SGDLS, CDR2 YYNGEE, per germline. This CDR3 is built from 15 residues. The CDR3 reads CASSVGRDLGYGYTF. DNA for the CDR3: TGTGCCAGCAGCGTTGGCAGGGATCTGGGCTATGGCTACACCTTC.

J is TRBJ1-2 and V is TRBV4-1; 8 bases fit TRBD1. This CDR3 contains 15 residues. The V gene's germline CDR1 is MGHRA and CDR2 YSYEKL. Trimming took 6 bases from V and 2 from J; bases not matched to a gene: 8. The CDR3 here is CASRHTQGANYGYTF. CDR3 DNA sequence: TGCGCCAGCAGACATACTCAGGGGGCGAACTATGGCTACACCTTC.